The 17 T cell receptor beta chains reported below all come from one sample, sequenced in a study. TCRdb independently ran MiXCR on the RT-PCR reads; one entry per CDR3 protein. The sample consists of about 700,000 distinct CDR3 sequences, over 12% of them appearing once. Sample: memory CD4+ T cells from blood. The receptors originated from a female donor in good health, serving as a healthy control.

V gene TRBV28 combines with J gene TRBJ2-1; no firm D call. Germline values: CDR1 MDHEN, CDR2 SYDVKM. This CDR3 has 11 amino acids. Trimming pared 5 bases from V and 10 bases from J, leaving 9 bases between. Here the CDR3 DNA reads TGTGCCAGCAGTACCACAGAGGAGCAGTTCTTC. It is translated as CASSTTEEQFF.

Many counts were recorded for this clonotype. The J gene is TRBJ1-2, the V gene TRBV3-1; TRBD1 might be the D (6 bases). Germline V CDR1 and CDR2: LGHDT, YNNKEL (reference sequence). The CDR3 extends over 13 amino acids. Trimming removed 1 base at V and 7 bases at J, with 10 bases between. The CDR3 coding sequence is TGTGCCAGCAGCCAAGGAGACAGGTCTGGCTACACCTTC. It yields the protein CASSQGDRSGYTF.

In this sample, this clonotype turned up a few times. The chain carries TRBV5-6 and TRBJ1-2, with 11 bases lining up with TRBD1. After removal of 2 bases from V and 7 bases from J, the junction contained 13 bases not matched to a gene. Germline CDR1 SGHDT, CDR2 YYEEEE. This CDR3 contains 17 residues. CDR3: CASSFRTGGVRSGGYTF. DNA of the CDR3: TGTGCCAGCAGCTTCAGGACAGGGGGCGTTCGGTCTGGTGGCTACACCTTC.

This clonotype has a count of ten or more. This chain uses TRBV6-5 with TRBJ1-3; D perhaps matches TRBD1 (5 bases). The germline V gene encodes CDR1 MNHEY and CDR2 SVGAGI. Between the trimmed V and J ends, which lost 7 bases and 1 base, there was a span of 14 bases. The CDR3 loop spans 15 amino acids. The DNA for the CDR3 is TGTGCCAGCACCTACAGCAGGGCTTCTGGAAACACCATATATTTT. Translated, it gives CASTYSRASGNTIYF.

There are a few counts of this clonotype. The gene calls are TRBV18 and TRBJ2-3, with 9 bases that match TRBD2. The CDR3 spans 16 residues. With 2 bases clipped from V and 0 bases from J, the junction kept 3 bases outside the gene matches. CDR1 and CDR2 (germline): KGHSH, LQKENI. CDR3 amino acids: CASSPASGASTDTQYF. CDR3 DNA: TGTGCCAGCTCACCAGCTAGCGGGGCAAGCACAGATACGCAGTATTTT. The full variable domain, completed using reference TRBV18 and TRBJ2-3, is NAGVMQNPRHLVRRRGQEARLRCSPMKGHSHVYWYRQLPEEGLKFMVYLQKENIIDESGMPKERFSAEFPKEGPSILRIQQVVRGDSAAYFCASSPASGASTDTQYFGPGTRLTVL.

The V call is TRBV28, the J call TRBJ2-3, with TRBD2 identical over 12 bases. V trimming: 3 bases; J trimming: 5 bases; junction bases outside the gene matches: 9. Germline V CDR1 and CDR2: MDHEN, SYDVKM. The CDR3 totals 17 residues. CDR3 protein: CASSLVLAGGPLDTQYF. In DNA, the CDR3 is TGTGCCAGCAGTTTGGTGCTAGCGGGAGGGCCATTAGATACGCAGTATTTT.

The chain is built from TRBV20-1 and TRBJ2-1; 10 positions agree with TRBD2. CDR3 length: 19 residues. Germline V gene sequence: CDR1 DFQATT, CDR2 SNEGSKA (reference sequence). The V segment lost 5 bases and the J segment 0 bases; nucleotides outside the gene matches: 16. The CDR3 is CSASPTSGLSLSSYNEQFF. DNA for the CDR3: TGCAGTGCTTCCCCGACTAGCGGGCTTTCTTTGAGCTCCTACAATGAGCAGTTCTTC.

This chain's CDR3 is CASSPTVGGYGYTF. Here the CDR3 DNA reads TGTGCCAGCAGTCCGACAGTAGGGGGCTATGGCTACACCTTC. The chain links TRBV27 to TRBJ1-2; D is perhaps TRBD1 (6 bases). CDR3 length equals 14 residues. Germline V gene lookup returns CDR1 MNHEY and CDR2 SMNVEV (reference sequence). The V and J ends lost 5 bases and 4 bases respectively, with 14 bases between them.

The chain links TRBV5-4 to TRBJ2-3; TRBD2 agrees at 11 bases. CDR3 length: 16 residues. The germline V gene has CDR1 SGHNT and CDR2 YYREEE (reference sequence). Trimming removed 2 bases from V and 3 bases from J; junction bases left unmatched: 5. CDR3 in amino acids: CASSFAGTSGTDTQYF. The DNA of the CDR3 is TGTGCCAGCAGCTTTGCCGGGACTAGCGGAACAGATACGCAGTATTTT.

This clonotype was seen a handful of times. In nucleotides, the CDR3 is TGTGCCAGCAGCTTAACACATCTGAACACCGGGGAGCTGTTTTTT. Its translation: CASSLTHLNTGELFF. This sequence joins TRBV7-3 and TRBJ2-2; D gene ambiguous. Germline V gives CDR1 SGHTA, CDR2 FQGTGA. This CDR3 is 15 amino acids long. Trimming removed 0 bases from V and 1 base from J, with 6 bases in between.

This clonotype was detected a few times. This rearrangement joins TRBV24-1 to TRBJ1-2; D gene ambiguous. Germline V CDR1 and CDR2: KGHDR, SFDVKD. V lost 4 bases and J lost 2, with 7 bases in between. The CDR3 spans 13 residues. CDR3 sequence reads: CATSESKNYGYTF. The CDR3 DNA reads as TGTGCCACCAGTGAGAGTAAGAACTATGGCTACACCTTC.

This clonotype was detected only a few times. This sequence joins TRBV27 and TRBJ2-2; the match to TRBD2 covers 8 bases. This CDR3 has 16 residues. V dropped 2 bases and J dropped 4; count of bases not matched to a gene: 6. Germline V gives CDR1 MNHEY, CDR2 SMNVEV (reference sequence). CDR3 in DNA: TGTGCCAGCAGTTTAGCTTTCGGGGGGGGCACCGGGGAGCTGTTTTTT. Translated: CASSLAFGGGTGELFF.

This clonotype appeared a few times. This chain joins TRBV29-1 and TRBJ2-4; unclear D gene. Trimming took 2 bases from V and 5 from J, leaving 13 bases between them. CDR3 length equals 14 residues. Per the germline V gene, CDR1 is SQVTM and CDR2 is ANQGSEA. The DNA for the CDR3 is TGCAGCGTTGAAAGGGCTCCTAACCAAAACATTCAGTACTTC. Residues: CSVERAPNQNIQYF.

This clonotype was observed at least ten times. The V gene is TRBV10-3, the J gene TRBJ2-1; possible D gene TRBD2, 6 bases. The ends were cut back, 7 bases at V and 6 bases at J, with 16 bases in the middle. This CDR3 comprises 14 residues. Germline V gives CDR1 ENHRY, CDR2 SYGVKD. CDR3 protein: CAITATGDLNEQFF. The DNA of the CDR3 is TGTGCCATCACTGCTACGGGGGATCTCAATGAGCAGTTCTTC.

This clonotype has just a few counts. V is TRBV5-1 and J is TRBJ2-3; 9 bases match TRBD2. Germline CDR1 reads SGHRS; CDR2 reads YFSETQ. The CDR3 spans 16 residues. V gave up 4 bases and J gave up 1 base; unmatched junction bases: 7. CDR3 nucleotides: TGCGCCAGCAGCCAGGGACTAGCTCGGGGCACAGATACGCAGTATTTT. The encoded protein is CASSQGLARGTDTQYF.

This clonotype was counted a few times. The rearrangement joins TRBV11-2 to TRBJ2-3; 10 bases match TRBD2. The CDR3 runs to 15 residues. With 7 bases clipped from V and 4 bases from J, the junction kept 8 bases outside the gene matches. In germline, CDR1 is SGHAT, CDR2 FQNNGV. CDR3 region: CASNLLAGGADTQYF. The DNA for the CDR3 is TGTGCCAGCAACCTATTAGCGGGAGGTGCAGATACGCAGTATTTT.

This clonotype was counted ten times or more. The chain employs TRBV12-3 or TRBV12-4 and TRBJ1-6, with D possibly being TRBD1 (6 bases). V lost 7 bases to trimming and J lost 5 bases, with 12 bases between them. CDR3 length: 14 residues. CDR3 protein: CASKSQGNNSPLHF. In DNA form, the CDR3 reads TGTGCCAGCAAGTCACAGGGCAATAATTCACCCCTCCACTTT.